Shown below are 12 T cell receptor beta chains from a single sample sequenced in a study of cytomegalovirus exposure and HLA in healthy donors. The PCR contained 60 Vbeta and 13 Jbeta primers. TCRdb's copy holds only in-frame clones and misses some; the assay was immunoSEQ multiplex PCR. The table lists around 64,000 clones, over 75% of them singletons, with 9.5% to 13% in the top ten. The sample consisted of PBMCs. Every receptor here comes from a woman in her twenties or thirties in good health and CMV-seropositive.

V gene TRBV5-6 combines with J gene TRBJ2-3; 9 nucleotides agree with TRBD2. The CDR3 runs 15 residues. The germline CDR1 and CDR2 sequences are SGHDT and YYEEEE. The V segment lost 1 base and the J segment 2 bases; nucleotides outside the gene matches: 2. The CDR3 here is CASSLLAGSTDTQYF. The CDR3 nucleotides read TGTGCCAGCAGCTTGCTAGCGGGGTCCACAGATACGCAGTATTTT.

The genes are TRBV18 and TRBJ1-6; 9 bases align to TRBD1. Germline V gives CDR1 KGHSH, CDR2 LQKENI. V trimming: 6 bases; J trimming: 0 bases; junction bases outside the gene matches: 3. The CDR3 is made up of 16 amino acids. CDR3 coding DNA: TGTGCCAGCTCCGACAGGGGGAGCTCCTATAATTCACCCCTCCACTTT. This translates into CASSDRGSSYNSPLHF.

The gene calls are TRBV9 and TRBJ2-5; perhaps TRBD2 as D (5 bases). The J call could be wrong; TRBJ2-7 is a better fit for the DNA end. CDR1 and CDR2 (germline): SGDLS, YYNGEE. CDR3 size: 14 residues. The CDR3 reads CASSGGLGSYEQYF. The CDR3 DNA reads as TGTGCCAGCAGCGGAGGACTGGGATCCTACGAGCAGTACTTC.

The chain has TRBV5-1 and TRBJ1-1, with 9 bases matching TRBD1. CDR1 and CDR2 from the germline V gene are SGHRS and YFSETQ. V gave up 0 bases and J gave up 5 bases; unmatched junction bases: 2. The CDR3 is 14 residues long. CDR3 nucleotides: TGCGCCAGCAGCTTGGGACAGGGGGAGACTGAAGCTTTCTTT. It encodes CASSLGQGETEAFF.

This clone showed up just once. This chain connects TRBV5-1 to TRBJ2-3; perhaps TRBD1 as D (6 bases). Germline-derived CDR1 and CDR2 are SGHRS and YFSETQ. V lost 4 bases to trimming and J lost 2 bases, with 23 bases between them. This CDR3 region has 18 residues. The CDR3 reads CASSPFLAGASPTDTQYF. For the CDR3, the DNA is TGCGCCAGCAGCCCTTTCTTGGCAGGGGCCAGCCCCACAGATACGCAGTATTTT.

The chain employs TRBV7-8 and TRBJ1-5; D is uncertain. The CDR3 covers 16 residues. V was pared by 6 bases and J by 10 bases, with 25 bases between. The germline V gene has CDR1 SGHVS and CDR2 FQNEAQ. The CDR3 reads CASSDSFKDTDKPQHF. As DNA, the CDR3 is TGTGCCAGCAGTGATTCGTTCAAAGACACGGATAAACCCCAGCATTTT.

This clone appeared once. The rearrangement joins TRBV2 to TRBJ2-3, with 7 positions matching TRBD2. Looked up from germline, CDR1 is SNHLY and CDR2 is FYNNEI. The CDR3 is 15 amino acids. Trimming removed 6 bases from V and 5 bases from J; junction bases left unmatched: 11. The chain's CDR3 is CASRRTSAVVDTQYF. In DNA form, the CDR3 reads TGTGCCAGCAGACGGACTAGTGCTGTCGTAGATACGCAGTATTTT.

The count of this clone is one. The CDR3 nucleotides are TGTGCCACCAGCCGGACTAGCGGGAGTAAAGGCGAGCAGTACTTC. Translating gives CATSRTSGSKGEQYF. This chain connects TRBV15 to TRBJ2-7, with TRBD2 identical over 13 bases. The CDR3 runs 15 residues. Germline V gene data show CDR1 as LNHNV and CDR2 as YYDKDF (reference sequence). Losses at the gene ends were 5 bases for V and 6 bases for J; bases not matched to a gene: 7.

The V gene is TRBV29-1, the J gene TRBJ1-1; no reliable D call. The CDR3 runs 11 residues. V lost 7 bases to trimming and J lost 1 base, with 7 bases between them. Per germline, CDR1 SQVTM and CDR2 ANQGSEA. The CDR3 sequence is CSGNKNTEAFF. The CDR3 region has the DNA TGCAGCGGAAACAAGAACACTGAAGCTTTCTTT.

V and J are TRBV5-1 and TRBJ2-7; D possibly corresponds to TRBD1 (6 bases). The CDR3 length is 15 residues. In germline, CDR1 is SGHRS, CDR2 YFSETQ. The V end lost 0 bases, the J end lost 1 base, and 11 bases lay between the germline ends. CDR3 sequence: CASSLGQGISYEQYF. The CDR3, as DNA: TGCGCCAGCAGCTTGGGCCAGGGGATTTCCTACGAGCAGTACTTC.

This chain joins TRBV18 and TRBJ2-6; 9 bases agree with TRBD1. CDR3 length equals 19 residues. J lost 0 bases, V lost 3 bases, and 9 bases had no gene match. CDR1 KGHSH and CDR2 LQKENI come from the germline V gene. CDR3 nucleotide sequence: TGTGCCAGCTCACCCTCTTCTCCGACAGGGGGCTCTGGGGCCAACGTCCTGACTTTC. This codes for CASSPSSPTGGSGANVLTF.

V gene TRBV7-2 combines with J gene TRBJ2-1, with 8 bases aligning to TRBD2. V lost 7 bases, J lost 0 bases, and 11 bases stayed unmatched. The CDR3 extends over 17 amino acids. The germline V gene encodes CDR1 SGHTA and CDR2 FQGNSA. Here the CDR3 reads CASNTLAGSFSYNEQFF. DNA of the CDR3: TGTGCCAGCAATACTCTAGCGGGTTCCTTCTCCTACAATGAGCAGTTCTTC.